One sample yielded the 6 T cell receptor beta chains listed below, sequenced in a study of blood T cells in healthy people across ages. Primed by a sample-barcoded 5' primer and a J-beta primer mix, a second PCR proceeded for about 6 to 11 cycles. TCRdb ran MiXCR on the 5' RACE reads and lists one entry per CDR3 protein. Among about 760,000 distinct CDR3 sequences listed, roughly three fifths were seen once. Sequencing input: blood. The receptors derive from a man in his forties or fifties in good health.

The chain has TRBV2 and TRBJ2-1, with TRBD2 matching over 8 bases. The DNA end favors TRBJ2-7, so the J call may be wrong. Germline V gene sequence: CDR1 SNHLY, CDR2 FYNNEI. This CDR3 region has 17 residues. The CDR3 DNA sequence: TGTGCCAGCAGTGCCCGCCCCCAGCGGGAGAGGGGCAATGAGCAGTACTTC. Translated: CASSARPQRERGNEQYF.

The chain is built from TRBV6-2 or TRBV6-3 and TRBJ2-5, with TRBD2 identical over 7 bases. The CDR3 runs 14 residues. The V gene's germline CDR1 is MNHEY and CDR2 SVGEGT. V shed 2 bases, J shed 6 bases, and the junction held 6 bases outside the gene matches. CDR3 sequence (DNA): TGTGCCAGCAGTTACGGGAGGGCCTCAAAGACCCAGTACTTC. Protein sequence: CASSYGRASKTQYF.

The V gene is TRBV5-8, the J gene TRBJ2-3, with D perhaps matching TRBD2 (7 bases). Trimming removed 4 bases from V and 6 bases from J, with 18 bases in between. Germline V gene lookup returns CDR1 SGHTS and CDR2 YDEGEE. The CDR3 spans 15 residues. This CDR3 is CASSPSRGAGDTQYF. DNA for the CDR3: TGTGCCAGCAGCCCTAGTCGGGGGGCAGGGGATACGCAGTATTTT.

The chain has TRBV3-1 and TRBJ2-3; 10 bases agree with TRBD2. Trimming removed 1 base from V and 2 bases from J; junction bases left unmatched: 6. Germline V gene sequence: CDR1 LGHDT, CDR2 YNNKEL (reference sequence). The CDR3 is 17 residues long. The CDR3 DNA reads TGTGCCAGCAGCCAAGGCCTAGCGGGAGTCAACACAGATACGCAGTATTTT. Amino acids: CASSQGLAGVNTDTQYF.

The rearrangement joins TRBV5-5 to TRBJ1-5; the match to TRBD1 covers 8 bases. This CDR3 is 16 amino acids long. V was clipped by 0 bases and J by 5 bases; unmatched bases: 7. Germline loops: CDR1 SGHKS, CDR2 YYEKEE (reference sequence). The DNA of the CDR3 is TGTGCCAGCAGCTTGGAGGGCAGGGGGCCTTATCAGCCCCAGCATTTT. It translates to CASSLEGRGPYQPQHF.

This chain links TRBV27 with TRBJ1-5, with unresolved D. Germline V gives CDR1 MNHEY, CDR2 SMNVEV (reference sequence). V lost 3 bases and J lost 0, with 12 bases in between. There are 16 residues in the CDR3. The CDR3: CASSFRPGYSNQPQHF. As DNA, the CDR3 is TGTGCCAGCAGTTTCCGCCCTGGATATAGCAATCAGCCCCAGCATTTT.